These 24 T cell receptor beta chains originate from one sample sequenced in a study of T cell responses to AZD1222 COVID-19 vaccine. Generated by immunoSEQ multiplex PCR, the TCRdb table keeps only in-frame clones and is missing some. This sample carries about 170,000 clones, 80% to 90% of them seen once, and the ten largest clones take 6.9%. This sample comprised peripheral blood, obtained on day 0 of AZD1222 vaccination. These receptors all come from an adult in good health.

V and J are TRBV7-9 and TRBJ2-2, with 10 bases aligning to TRBD1. The CDR3 runs 15 residues. CDR1 is SEHNR, CDR2 FQNEAQ, per germline (reference sequence). V trimming: 1 base; J trimming: 5 bases; junction bases outside the gene matches: 1. This CDR3 is CASSLGQGATGELFF. CDR3 nucleotide sequence: TGTGCCAGCAGCTTAGGACAGGGGGCGACCGGGGAGCTGTTTTTT.

V gene TRBV6-1 combines with J gene TRBJ1-6; a possible D gene is TRBD1 (6 bases). The V end lost 7 bases, the J end lost 5 bases, and 9 bases lay between the germline ends. CDR1 and CDR2 (germline): MNHNS, SASEGT. The CDR3 has 13 residues. CDR3 sequence: CASTGQNNSPLHF. For the CDR3, the DNA is TGTGCCAGCACCGGACAGAATAATTCACCCCTCCACTTT.

For the CDR3, the DNA is TGTGCCAGCAGTTTTACCGGGGGGAACACTGAAGCTTTCTTT. Translating it yields CASSFTGGNTEAFF. The J gene is TRBJ1-1, the V gene TRBV27, with a weak D call TRBD1 (5 bases). The germline gives CDR1 MNHEY, CDR2 SMNVEV (reference sequence). The CDR3 sequence is 14 residues long. The V and J ends lost 3 bases and 1 base respectively, with 9 bases between them.

The chain recombines TRBV6-4 with TRBJ2-3; D gene unclear. Germline values: CDR1 MRHNA, CDR2 SNTAGT. V was cut by 4 bases and J by 0 bases, with 8 bases left in between. The CDR3 consists of 14 residues. CDR3 coding DNA: TGTGCCAGCAGTGTTGAACCTAGCACAGATACGCAGTATTTT. This translates into CASSVEPSTDTQYF.

The chain has TRBV6-5 and TRBJ2-7; perhaps TRBD2 as D (5 bases). Trimming shortened V by 7 bases and J by 2 bases, and 15 bases separated the two germline ends. CDR1 is MNHEY and CDR2 is SVGAGI in the germline V gene. The CDR3 covers 14 residues. The CDR3 loop is CASTPAAGTYEQYV. The DNA of the CDR3 is TGTGCCAGCACCCCCGCGGCCGGGACCTACGAGCAGTACGTC.

This clone was seen just once. The V and J genes are TRBV5-1 and TRBJ2-2, with a tentative D call TRBD2 (6 bases). Germline V gene sequence: CDR1 SGHRS, CDR2 YFSETQ. Trimming cost V 4 bases and J 4 bases, with 11 bases left between them. The CDR3 length is 14 residues. The CDR3 region has the DNA TGCGCCAGCAGCCTTTTGGGGGGCACCGGGGAGCTGTTTTTT. This sequence encodes CASSLLGGTGELFF.

In its sample, this clone was seen a few times. The chain combines TRBV29-1 with TRBJ2-3; D possibly corresponds to TRBD1 (5 bases). CDR3 size: 12 residues. Trimming shortened V by 3 bases and J by 4 bases, and 8 bases separated the two germline ends. Germline CDR1 SQVTM, CDR2 ANQGSEA. This chain's CDR3 is CSVDPGSDTQYF. CDR3 nucleotides: TGCAGCGTTGATCCAGGGTCAGATACGCAGTATTTT.

The chain couples TRBV5-5 to TRBJ2-7; D may be TRBD1 or TRBD2 (5 bases each). The CDR3 loop spans 16 amino acids. Germline-derived CDR1 and CDR2 are SGHKS and YYEKEE (reference sequence). Trimming stripped 1 base from V and 6 bases from J, with 20 bases between. The CDR3 bases are TGTGCCAGCAGCTTGACAATGGGGACCCTACGGAGCGAGCAGTACTTC. Protein sequence: CASSLTMGTLRSEQYF. The whole variable domain, filled in from reference TRBV5-5 and TRBJ2-7, reads DAGVTQSPTHLIKTRGQQVTLRCSPISGHKSVSWYQQVLGQGPQFIFQYYEKEERGRGNFPDRFSARQFPNYSSELNVNALLLGDSALYLCASSLTMGTLRSEQYFGPGTRLTVT.

The rearrangement uses TRBV10-3 and TRBJ1-2, with 9 positions matching TRBD1. The germline V gene encodes CDR1 ENHRY and CDR2 SYGVKD. J lost 8 bases, V lost 6 bases, and 13 bases had no gene match. This CDR3 spans 15 amino acids. The CDR3 DNA reads as TGTGCCATCAGCCTCGGGGCCGGGACAGGGCAGGGCTACACCTTC. This sequence encodes CAISLGAGTGQGYTF.

The chain uses TRBV6-5 and TRBJ2-7; D is perhaps TRBD1 or TRBD2 (5 bases each). The CDR3 covers 13 residues. Germline-derived CDR1 and CDR2 are MNHEY and SVGAGI. Trimming left V 4 bases short and J 2 bases short, with 9 bases between. The CDR3 protein is CASSFLGAYEQYF. The CDR3 DNA is TGTGCCAGCAGTTTTTTGGGGGCCTACGAGCAGTACTTC.

The chain employs TRBV7-8 and TRBJ2-1; D may be TRBD1 or TRBD2 (5 bases each). Germline CDR1 and CDR2: SGHVS and FQNEAQ. The V end lost 5 bases, the J end lost 0 bases, and 17 bases lay between the germline ends. This CDR3 comprises 17 residues. In nucleotides, the CDR3 is TGTGCCAGCAGCCCCCTAATCGGGGCGAGCTCCTACAATGAGCAGTTCTTC. It translates to CASSPLIGASSYNEQFF.

In nucleotides, the CDR3 is TGTGCCAGCAGCTCCTTCAGGGGGCGAGAGACCCAGTACTTC. Its translation is CASSSFRGRETQYF. This sequence joins TRBV7-9 and TRBJ2-5; TRBD1 aligns across 8 bases. J was trimmed by 4 bases and V by 4 bases; bases with no gene match: 5. This CDR3 is 14 amino acids long. The germline CDR1 and CDR2 sequences are SEHNR and FQNEAQ (reference sequence).

V gene TRBV3-1 (or the pseudogene TRBV3-2) combines with J gene TRBJ2-7; no definite D call. The CDR3 sequence is 14 residues long. Per the germline V gene, CDR1 is LGHDT and CDR2 is YNNKEL (reference sequence). Trimming stripped 2 bases from V and 2 bases from J, with 10 bases between. CDR3 nucleotide sequence: TGTGCCAGCAGCCAAAGCACTGGGACCTACGAGCAGTACGTC. Translating gives CASSQSTGTYEQYV.

The V call is TRBV6-5, the J call TRBJ1-1, with D perhaps matching TRBD1 (6 bases). The CDR3 runs 14 residues. Trimming removed 4 bases at V and 2 bases at J, with 11 bases between. Per the germline V gene, CDR1 is MNHEY and CDR2 is SVGAGI. The CDR3: CASSWTEGNTEAFF. The CDR3 DNA reads TGTGCCAGCAGTTGGACAGAAGGTAACACTGAAGCTTTCTTT.

The V call is TRBV6-5, the J call TRBJ1-5, with 8 bases matching TRBD1. Losses at the gene ends were 9 bases for V and 6 bases for J; bases not matched to a gene: 7. This CDR3 has 13 amino acids. Germline lookup yields CDR1 MNHEY and CDR2 SVGAGI. The CDR3, as DNA: TGTGCCAGTAGGACAGGGCCCGTTCAGCCCCAGCATTTT. The encoded protein is CASRTGPVQPQHF.

The chain recombines TRBV11-2 with TRBJ2-3; unclear D gene. V lost 4 bases and J lost 3, with 20 bases in between. The CDR3 has 17 amino acids. Germline values: CDR1 SGHAT, CDR2 FQNNGV. DNA of the CDR3: TGTGCCAGCAGCTCAATGGCCGGACCCAGTTATACAGATACGCAGTATTTT. Protein: CASSSMAGPSYTDTQYF.

This rearrangement joins TRBV19 to TRBJ2-5, with TRBD2 matching over 7 bases. V was clipped by 5 bases and J by 2 bases; unmatched bases: 11. CDR3 length equals 16 residues. The V gene's germline CDR1 is LNHDA and CDR2 SQIVND (reference sequence). For the CDR3, the DNA is TGTGCCAGTAGTTTAGGAATGGGGGGGACTCAAGAGACCCAGTACTTC. This translates into CASSLGMGGTQETQYF.

The rearrangement links TRBV19 to TRBJ2-1, with D tentatively TRBD2 (5 bases). Germline V gene lookup returns CDR1 LNHDA and CDR2 SQIVND (reference sequence). Trimming stripped 6 bases from V and 7 bases from J, with 19 bases between. This CDR3 is 15 amino acids long. The chain's CDR3 is CASSKHSPGTNEQFF. The CDR3 bases are TGTGCCAGTAGCAAACATTCCCCGGGAACTAATGAGCAGTTCTTC.

This chain connects TRBV5-1 to TRBJ1-1, with no clear D. CDR3 length: 11 residues. Germline V lookup: CDR1 SGHRS, CDR2 YFSETQ. V lost 0 bases to trimming and J lost 8 bases, with 5 bases between them. The CDR3 DNA is TGCGCCAGCAGCTTGGACAAAGAAGCTTTCTTT. It is translated as CASSLDKEAFF. The whole variable domain, remainder taken from reference TRBV5-1 and TRBJ1-1, is KAGVTQTPRYLIKTRGQQVTLSCSPISGHRSVSWYQQTPGQGLQFLFEYFSETQRNKGNFPGRFSGRQFSNSRSEMNVSTLELGDSALYLCASSLDKEAFFGQGTRLTVV.

The V and J genes are TRBV6-5 and TRBJ1-2; 9 nucleotides match TRBD1. This CDR3 has 15 residues. J lost 6 bases, V lost 6 bases, and 11 bases had no gene match. The germline gives CDR1 MNHEY, CDR2 SVGAGI. CDR3 residues: CASRPVDRGIDGYTF. Here the CDR3 DNA reads TGTGCCAGCAGGCCGGTGGACAGGGGAATTGATGGCTACACCTTC.

The chain links TRBV24-1 to TRBJ2-2; tentatively, D is TRBD2 (6 bases). The CDR3 covers 16 residues. V lost 4 bases and J 4 bases, leaving 15 bases between the germline ends. Germline lookup yields CDR1 KGHDR and CDR2 SFDVKD. CDR3 residues: CATSDPRLGITGELFF. As DNA, the CDR3 is TGTGCCACCAGTGACCCGAGACTAGGAATCACCGGGGAGCTGTTTTTT.

The chain joins TRBV3-1 (or the pseudogene TRBV3-2) to TRBJ2-5, with D perhaps matching TRBD1 or TRBD2 (5 bases each). V dropped 2 bases and J dropped 4 bases, with 17 bases sitting between them. CDR3 length: 16 amino acids. Germline V gene sequence: CDR1 LGHDT, CDR2 YNNKEL (reference sequence). CDR3 loop: CASSQSGGNQGETQYF. CDR3 in DNA: TGTGCCAGCAGCCAAAGTGGGGGAAACCAGGGAGAGACCCAGTACTTC.

The chain uses TRBV28 and TRBJ2-4; D is perhaps TRBD2 (6 bases). Germline lookup yields CDR1 MDHEN and CDR2 SYDVKM. The CDR3 has 14 amino acids. V gave up 9 bases and J gave up 2 bases, with 14 bases separating them. The CDR3 nucleotides read TGTGCCAGGATATTTCGGGGGTCCAAAAACATTCAGTACTTC. As protein: CARIFRGSKNIQYF.

V and J are TRBV10-3 and TRBJ2-7, with TRBD1 as a possible D gene (5 bases). Trimming left V 2 bases short and J 6 bases short, with 11 bases between. The CDR3 spans 13 residues. CDR1 ENHRY and CDR2 SYGVKD come from the germline V gene. The CDR3 coding sequence is TGTGCCATCAGTGAGGACAGAGGTTTCGAGCAGTACTTC. Protein: CAISEDRGFEQYF.